This TCR beta chain was identified during a study of blood T cell repertoires in COVID-19. Study-level background: Donors in the United States, Italy and Spain gave samples during acute or convalescent COVID-19. The analysed material was cDNA or gDNA that came from T cells, B-cell-depleted T cells, or PBMCs.

Germline V gene sequence: CDR1 SGHRS, CDR2 YFSETQ. V shed 1 base and J 8 bases; nucleotides not matched to a gene: 12. The CDR3 runs to 16 residues. The authors' processing: For nucleated cells, counts were estimated from reference gene primer amplification. The table came from immunoSEQ multiplex PCR; TCRdb's copy has only in-frame clones and leaves some out. V, J and clone size derive from that table, while D and trimming were established from the DNA sequence. This table has fewer than 250,000 clones, around 81% appearing once. The origin of this receptor is a woman aged 55-70 years with active or convalescent COVID-19. The chain joins TRBV5-1 to TRBJ2-3, with TRBD2 identical over 8 bases. The specimen sequenced was peripheral blood. This CDR3 reads CASSLWVAGPGGTQYF. For the CDR3, the DNA is TGCGCCAGCAGCTTGTGGGTAGCGGGGCCCGGGGGTACGCAGTATTTT.